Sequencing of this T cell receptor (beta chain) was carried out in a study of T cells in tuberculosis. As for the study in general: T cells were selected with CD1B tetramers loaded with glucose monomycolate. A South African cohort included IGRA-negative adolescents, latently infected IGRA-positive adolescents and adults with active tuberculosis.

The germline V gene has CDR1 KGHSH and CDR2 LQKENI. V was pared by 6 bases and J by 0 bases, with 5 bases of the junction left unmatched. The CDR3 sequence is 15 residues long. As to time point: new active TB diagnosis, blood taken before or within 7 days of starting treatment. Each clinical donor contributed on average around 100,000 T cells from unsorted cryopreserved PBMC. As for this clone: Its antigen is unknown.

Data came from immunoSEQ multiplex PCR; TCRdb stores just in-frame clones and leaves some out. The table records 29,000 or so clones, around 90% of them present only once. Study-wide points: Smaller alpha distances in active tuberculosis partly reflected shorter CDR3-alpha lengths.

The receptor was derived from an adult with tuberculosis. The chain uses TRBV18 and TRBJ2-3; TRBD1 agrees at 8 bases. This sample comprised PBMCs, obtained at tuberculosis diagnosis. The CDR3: CASSAGGPSTDTQYF. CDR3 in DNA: TGTGCCAGCTCCGCAGGGGGCCCTAGCACAGATACGCAGTATTTT.